This TCR beta chain was retrieved from a study of shared clonotypes between healthy human individuals. Looking at the study overall: Donors were two women and a few men aged 18 to 49.

Sequencing used immunoSEQ multiplex PCR; TCRdb keeps in-frame clones, though not all of them. Of 550,000 to 700,000 clones detected, more than 70% appear once; the ten largest clones hold under 2%. Trimming stripped 3 bases from V and 4 bases from J, with 16 bases between. CDR1 is MNHEY, CDR2 SMNVEV, per germline (reference sequence). This CDR3 region has 15 residues. This TCR derives from a woman aged 30 to 39 in good health. Sample: memory CD4+ T cells sorted from blood. Stated subset: CD45RA-negative fraction. This chain links TRBV27 with TRBJ2-7, with D possibly being TRBD2 (5 bases). CDR3 DNA sequence: TGTGCCAGCAGTTTTGGATCGGGATCCTCTTACGAGCAGTACTTC. Its protein is CASSFGSGSSYEQYF.